This T cell receptor beta chain was profiled in a study of neurological immune-mediated disorders. CDR1 SGDLS and CDR2 YYNGEE come from the germline V gene. Between the trimmed V and J ends, which lost 0 bases and 5 bases, there was a span of 14 bases. CDR3 length equals 15 residues. Study-level points and caveats: Private repertoires in all groups were suggested by the finding that expanded clones across subjects shared no CDR3 amino acid sequences. Phylogenetic grouping assigned the repertoires of 18 of 34 multiple sclerosis patients to a single cluster of related CDR3 sequences. This cluster may be a repertoire-level signature. HTLV-1-associated myelopathy had the most TCR clonal expansion, while multiple sclerosis had the least, a level that fell below healthy controls.

TCRdb itself ran the 5' RACE reads through MiXCR, one entry per CDR3 protein. The repertoire holds some 22,000 distinct CDR3 sequences, 15% to 20% seen once, with approximately 7.9% in the top ten. As regards this clonotype: What it binds is not known.

This chain connects TRBV9 to TRBJ2-5; D is perhaps TRBD1 (6 bases). Input material: CD8+ T cells from blood. The clonotype was recovered from a woman in her late teens or twenties with multiple sclerosis. CDR3: CASSVASGEKETQYF. CDR3 coding DNA: TGTGCCAGCAGCGTAGCTTCAGGGGAAAAGGAGACCCAGTACTTC.